One sample yielded the 18 T cell receptor beta chains listed below, sequenced in a study of OX40 agonist ivuxolimab in advanced cancers. Clones were sequenced by immunoSEQ multiplex PCR, and TCRdb holds only the in-frame ones, with some missing. The repertoire holds about 130,000 clones, with just under 95% as singletons. The starting material was CD4+ or CD8+ T cells sorted from blood, obtained in a trial of the OX40 agonist ivuxolimab. These receptors originate from an adult with an advanced solid tumor such as melanoma, head and neck, liver or kidney cancer.

This clone was seen a single time. The V gene is TRBV5-1, the J gene TRBJ2-3; D remains ambiguous. The CDR3 has 13 residues. Between the trimmed V and J ends, which lost 3 bases and 4 bases, there was a span of 9 bases. Germline CDR1 reads SGHRS; CDR2 reads YFSETQ. The CDR3 DNA sequence: TGCGCCAGCAGCTCGGGTGGGTCAGATACGCAGTATTTT. Translation: CASSSGGSDTQYF.

The chain recombines TRBV21-1 with TRBJ2-7; the table's D call, TRBD2, was not checked against the DNA. TRBV21-1 is a pseudogene. CDR3 size: 18 residues. The DNA of the CDR3 is TGTGCCAGCAGCAAATCCGATGTTGTAGCGGGAGACCTCTACGAGCAGTACTTC. This codes for CASSKSDVVAGDLYEQYF.

The chain has TRBV5-6 and TRBJ1-5; D is unclear. Per the germline V gene, CDR1 is SGHDT and CDR2 is YYEEEE. This CDR3 region has 14 residues. V shed 2 bases and J shed 3 bases, with 9 bases lying between them. DNA for the CDR3: TGTGCCAGCAGCTTCGCTGGCGACAATCAGCCCCAGCATTTT. Translating it yields CASSFAGDNQPQHF.

This clone was seen just once. The chain combines TRBV28 with TRBJ1-1; D gene ambiguous. V lost 6 bases, J lost 0 bases, and 17 bases lay in between. CDR1 and CDR2 (germline): MDHEN, SYDVKM. This CDR3 is 16 amino acids long. The CDR3 sequence: CASRGRGNFMNTEAFF. The CDR3 DNA follows: TGTGCCAGCAGGGGCAGAGGGAACTTCATGAACACTGAAGCTTTCTTT.

The rearrangement uses TRBV5-1 and TRBJ1-1; D might be TRBD1 (6 bases). This CDR3 spans 15 amino acids. Per germline, CDR1 SGHRS and CDR2 YFSETQ. Trimming took 7 bases from V and 4 from J, leaving 20 bases between them. The CDR3 here is CASGASNRASTEAFF. CDR3 coding DNA: TGCGCCAGCGGGGCCTCGAACAGGGCGAGCACTGAAGCTTTCTTT.

The chain joins TRBV5-4 to TRBJ2-1; D is undetermined. CDR3 length equals 13 residues. The ends were cut back, 0 bases at V and 5 bases at J, with 6 bases in the middle. CDR1 and CDR2 (germline): SGHNT, YYREEE (reference sequence). The CDR3 region is CASSLEVHNEQFF. DNA for the CDR3: TGTGCCAGCAGCTTGGAAGTCCACAATGAGCAGTTCTTC.

This clone was counted a few times. The chain carries TRBV4-3 and TRBJ2-2, with D uncertain. The CDR3 is made up of 16 amino acids. Trimming shortened V by 0 bases and J by 6 bases, and 14 bases separated the two germline ends. Germline loops: CDR1 LGHNA, CDR2 YSLEER. CDR3 in DNA: TGCGCCAGCAGCCAAGATCGAGATAGCTGGGCCGGGGAGCTGTTTTTT. Protein: CASSQDRDSWAGELFF.

The V gene is TRBV5-6, the J gene TRBJ2-5; 9 bases map to TRBD1. The CDR3 covers 14 residues. V dropped 4 bases and J dropped 9; count of bases not matched to a gene: 10. Germline V gives CDR1 SGHDT, CDR2 YYEEEE. CDR3: CASSASTGGGSQYF. In DNA form, the CDR3 reads TGTGCCAGCAGCGCATCGACAGGGGGTGGGTCCCAGTACTTC.

This clone has a single count. The chain employs TRBV6-5 and TRBJ1-3; D not certain. The V end was cut by 2 bases, the J end by 0 bases, with 11 bases between. The CDR3 is 16 amino acids. Germline loops: CDR1 MNHEY, CDR2 SVGAGI. CDR3: CASSYDAGLSGNTIYF. The CDR3, as DNA: TGTGCCAGCAGTTACGATGCCGGCCTCTCTGGAAACACCATATATTTT.

V is TRBV28 and J is TRBJ2-2, with TRBD2 identical over 11 bases. Germline assignment: CDR1 MDHEN and CDR2 SYDVKM. Trimming removed 4 bases from V and 5 bases from J; junction bases left unmatched: 0. This CDR3 has 14 residues. The DNA for the CDR3 is TGTGCCAGCAGTTGGACTAGCGGGACCGGGGAGCTGTTTTTT. The encoded protein is CASSWTSGTGELFF.

J is TRBJ1-5 and V is TRBV10-3, with D perhaps TRBD1 (5 bases). Trimming took 4 bases from V and 5 from J, leaving 9 bases between them. In germline, CDR1 is ENHRY, CDR2 SYGVKD. The CDR3 loop spans 13 amino acids. CDR3 protein: CAISGQLYQPQHF. CDR3 nucleotides: TGTGCCATCAGTGGACAGTTATATCAGCCCCAGCATTTT.

The chain couples TRBV4-2 to TRBJ2-6; D is unresolved. V lost 0 bases and J lost 2, with 11 bases in between. Germline assignment: CDR1 LGHNA and CDR2 YNFKEQ. The length of the CDR3 is 17 residues. CDR3 in DNA: TGTGCCAGCAGCCAAGATGTGTCCCGGGCTGGGGCCAACGTCCTGACTTTC. Translating gives CASSQDVSRAGANVLTF.

This sequence joins TRBV25-1 and TRBJ1-2; no definite D call. Between the trimmed V and J ends, which lost 2 bases and 3 bases, there was a span of 7 bases. The CDR3 loop spans 13 amino acids. From germline, CDR1 is MGHDK and CDR2 SYGVNS. The CDR3 sequence is CASSEGLYYGYTF. The CDR3 DNA is TGTGCCAGCAGTGAAGGTCTTTACTATGGCTACACCTTC.

CDR3 nucleotides: TGTGCCAGCAGCCCCCAGGCCCCGACTAGCGGGAGTCCCGGGGAGCTGTTTTTT. This gives the protein CASSPQAPTSGSPGELFF. The chain links TRBV9 to TRBJ2-2, with 12 bases that match TRBD2. CDR1 and CDR2 from the germline V gene are SGDLS and YYNGEE. The trim removed 4 bases at V and 6 bases at J, leaving 13 bases unmatched. The CDR3 consists of 18 residues.

Of note for this clone: One junction end disagrees with the germline gene, perhaps due to a read error. The identical CDR3 is also encoded by other nucleotide sequences in the sample. V gene TRBV12-5 combines with J gene TRBJ1-2; D perhaps matches TRBD1 (6 bases). The CDR3 contains 14 residues. Germline values: CDR1 LGHNT, CDR2 FRNRAP. As DNA, the CDR3 is TGTGCTAGTGCCCTCGGGGGGGCTAACTATGGCTACACCTTT. It specifies CASALGGANYGYTF.

This rearrangement joins TRBV5-4 to TRBJ1-6; D is uncertain. V was shortened by 3 bases and J by 6 bases, with 16 bases between the two germline ends. The CDR3 has 16 amino acids. Germline V CDR1 and CDR2: SGHNT, YYREEE (reference sequence). CDR3 DNA sequence: TGTGCCAGCAGCTCGGGCGGAGCAGGTTTTAATTCACCCCTCCACTTT. Its protein product is CASSSGGAGFNSPLHF.

The V and J genes are TRBV28 and TRBJ1-4; TRBD1 aligns across 7 bases. CDR3 size: 14 residues. Germline V gene data show CDR1 as MDHEN and CDR2 as SYDVKM. V gave up 7 bases and J gave up 10 bases; unmatched junction bases: 12. The CDR3 DNA sequence: TGTGCCAGCATTGACAGGGCGATTAGCGGAAAACTGTTTTTT. Its translation: CASIDRAISGKLFF. Full variable domain (rest looked up from reference TRBV28 and TRBJ1-4): DVKVTQSSRYLVKRTGEKVFLECVQDMDHENMFWYRQDPGLGLRLIYFSYDVKMKEKGDIPEGYSVSREKKERFSLILESASTNQTSMYLCASIDRAISGKLFFGSGTQLSVL.

The genes are TRBV2 and TRBJ2-5, with 9 bases aligning to TRBD1. This CDR3 spans 14 amino acids. Germline values: CDR1 SNHLY, CDR2 FYNNEI. J was trimmed by 4 bases and V by 4 bases; bases with no gene match: 4. The CDR3 spells CASSVDRGGETQYF. DNA of the CDR3: TGTGCCAGCAGTGTGGACAGGGGTGGAGAGACCCAGTACTTC.